This T cell receptor (beta chain) was recorded in a study of blood T cell repertoires in COVID-19. Study at large: The United States, Italy and Spain supplied acute and convalescent COVID-19 samples. Sample material is recorded as cDNA or gDNA derived from T cells, B-cell-depleted T cells, or PBMCs.

The CDR3 contains 16 residues. V lost 2 bases and J lost 4; bases outside the gene matches: 8. Germline-derived CDR1 and CDR2 are KGHDR and SFDVKD. Methods used by the authors: Amplified reference gene primers provided the basis for estimating nucleated cell counts. The data were produced by immunoSEQ multiplex PCR, yet TCRdb's version contains in-frame clones alone and is incomplete. V, J and clone size were drawn from that table, and D and trimming were deduced from the DNA. This table holds around 86,000 clones, 83% found once. The sequencing sample was made of peripheral blood. V usage is TRBV24-1 and J usage is TRBJ2-5, with TRBD2 matching over 8 bases. This receptor was taken from an elderly woman with acute or convalescent COVID-19. The chain's CDR3 is CATSDSRRGAGETQYF. Here the CDR3 DNA reads TGTGCCACCAGTGATTCCCGGCGGGGGGCGGGAGAGACCCAGTACTTC.